The text below deals with one TCR beta chain. These data come from a study of blood T cell repertoires in COVID-19. The protocol was immunoSEQ multiplex PCR, while the TCRdb copy is restricted to in-frame clones and leaves out a portion. The table lists approximately 150,000 clones, under 90% of them singletons, with 15% to 20% in the top ten. The CDR3 covers 17 residues. V shed 3 bases, J shed 1 base, and the junction held 3 bases outside the gene matches. Germline lookup yields CDR1 LGHDT and CDR2 YNNKEL (reference sequence). Sample: PBMCs or T cells enriched from blood (not recorded which). The sequence was collected from a man in his fifties or sixties who had recovered from COVID-19. The genes are TRBV3-1 (or the pseudogene TRBV3-2) and TRBJ2-2; 12 nucleotides align to TRBD1. CDR3 sequence reads: CASSHGTGGLNTGELFF. CDR3 sequence (DNA): TGTGCCAGCAGCCACGGGACAGGGGGCCTGAACACCGGGGAGCTGTTTTTT.